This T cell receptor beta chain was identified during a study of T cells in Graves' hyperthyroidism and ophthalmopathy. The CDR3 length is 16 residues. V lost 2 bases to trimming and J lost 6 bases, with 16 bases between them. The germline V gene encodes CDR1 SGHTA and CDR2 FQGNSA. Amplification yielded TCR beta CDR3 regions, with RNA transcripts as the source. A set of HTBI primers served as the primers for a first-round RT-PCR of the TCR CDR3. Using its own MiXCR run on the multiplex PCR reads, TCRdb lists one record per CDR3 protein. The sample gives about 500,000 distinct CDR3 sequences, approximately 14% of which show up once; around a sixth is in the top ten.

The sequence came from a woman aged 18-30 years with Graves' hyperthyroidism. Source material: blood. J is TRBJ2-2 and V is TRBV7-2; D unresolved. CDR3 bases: TGTGCCAGCAGCTTACGCCCCCAGCTGTTAGCCGGGGAGCTGTTTTTT. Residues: CASSLRPQLLAGELFF.